This TCR beta chain was sequenced during a study of Graves' ophthalmopathy and Graves' hyperthyroidism. Amplified TCR beta CDR3 regions were obtained using RNA transcripts as template. After a first-round RT-PCR with HTBI primers, a second-round multiplex PCR was run. From the multiplex PCR reads, TCRdb called clonotypes with MiXCR, one entry per CDR3 protein. The sample has approximately 700,000 distinct CDR3 sequences; approximately 40% are singletons. As concerns this clonotype: The antigen remains unidentified.

Findings of the study overall: Most clonotypes expanded in thyroid above 0.001 frequency were present in blood too.

The CDR3 loop spans 15 amino acids. Per the germline V gene, CDR1 is MGHDK and CDR2 is SYGVNS. The V and J ends lost 4 bases and 1 base respectively, with 14 bases between them. The chain links TRBV25-1 to TRBJ2-7; D is undetermined. The clonotype was recovered from an adult man with Graves' ophthalmopathy. Material: peripheral blood. DNA of the CDR3: TGTGCCAGCAGTGCTAGGGTCGGCAGGTCCTACGAGCAGTACTTC. This encodes CASSARVGRSYEQYF.